These 7 T cell receptor beta chains share one sample of origin, sequenced in a study of T-cell reconstitution after alpha-beta-depleted transplantation in children. Preparing the TCRbeta library involved the use of unique molecular identifiers. Using its own MiXCR run on the PCR reads, TCRdb lists one record per CDR3 protein. The data hold 97,000 or so distinct CDR3 sequences, with about 8% observed a single time. This material consisted of PBMCs, taken before TCRalphabeta/CD19-depleted stem cell transplant. Every receptor here comes from a boy aged 2 to 10 with acute lymphoblastic leukemia, due to receive a stem cell transplant.

This clonotype was detected ten times or more. The rearrangement joins TRBV6-4 to TRBJ2-2; a possible D gene is TRBD2 (7 bases). V lost 8 bases and J 3 bases, leaving 10 bases between the germline ends. Germline CDR1 MRHNA, CDR2 SNTAGT. This CDR3 comprises 13 residues. For the CDR3, the DNA is TGTGCCAGCGGGGGGGCAGACACCGGGGAGCTGTTTTTT. It specifies CASGGADTGELFF.

This clonotype came up many times. V gene TRBV5-1 combines with J gene TRBJ2-1; D may be TRBD1 (6 bases). CDR1 is SGHRS, CDR2 YFSETQ, per germline. The CDR3 is made up of 17 amino acids. V lost 0 bases and J 4 bases, leaving 17 bases between the germline ends. As DNA, the CDR3 is TGCGCCAGCAGCTTGGGACCTCTCCCCACAGGGTACAATGAGCAGTTCTTC. Residues: CASSLGPLPTGYNEQFF.

The rearrangement uses TRBV9 and TRBJ2-1; 7 nucleotides align to TRBD2. Germline V lookup: CDR1 SGDLS, CDR2 YYNGEE. J gave up 7 bases and V 4 bases, and 14 bases lay outside the gene matches. The CDR3 spans 16 residues. CDR3 region: CASSTLPGGPRNEQFF. The CDR3 nucleotides are TGTGCCAGCAGCACTTTGCCGGGGGGACCAAGGAATGAGCAGTTCTTC. The whole variable domain, remainder taken from reference TRBV9 and TRBJ2-1, is DSGVTQTPKHLITATGQRVTLRCSPRSGDLSVYWYQQSLDQGLQFLIQYYNGEERAKGNILERFSAQQFPDLHSELNLSSLELGDSALYFCASSTLPGGPRNEQFFGPGTRLTVL.

The chain is built from TRBV5-1 and TRBJ1-2; 12 nucleotides agree with TRBD1. Trimming at V came to 5 bases and at J to 1 base, leaving 6 bases not matched to a gene. The CDR3 runs to 16 residues. Germline V gene sequence: CDR1 SGHRS, CDR2 YFSETQ. CDR3 bases: TGCGCCAGCAGACTGGGACAGGGGGCGAGTAACTATGGCTACACCTTC. It encodes CASRLGQGASNYGYTF.

This clonotype was observed a handful of times. V is TRBV7-8 and J is TRBJ1-2, with 11 bases that match TRBD1. The junction had 10 bases not matched to a gene; V was cut back by 4 bases and J by 6 bases. Looked up from germline, CDR1 is SGHVS and CDR2 is FQNEAQ. This CDR3 comprises 16 residues. The CDR3 reads CASSSRTGGLKDGYTF. The CDR3 bases are TGTGCCAGCAGCTCAAGGACAGGGGGCTTAAAAGATGGCTACACCTTC.

This clonotype came up many times. The V gene is TRBV24-1, the J gene TRBJ2-4, with TRBD1 matching over 8 bases. In germline, CDR1 is KGHDR, CDR2 SFDVKD. The length of the CDR3 is 16 residues. The V gene end was trimmed by 2 bases and the J gene end by 2 bases; junction bases not matched to a gene: 4. The CDR3 DNA reads as TGTGCCACCAGTGATTCCGGACAGGGCCCCAAAAACATTCAGTACTTC. Translating it yields CATSDSGQGPKNIQYF.

In this sample, this clonotype turned up many times. This sequence joins TRBV6-4 and TRBJ2-1, with TRBD1 as a possible D gene (5 bases). The CDR3 consists of 15 residues. The germline V and J ends were trimmed by 4 bases and 4 bases, with 14 bases remaining between them. In germline, CDR1 is MRHNA, CDR2 SNTAGT. CDR3 in DNA: TGTGCCAGCAGTGTCTCAGGGATGGATTACAATGAGCAGTTCTTC. It yields the protein CASSVSGMDYNEQFF.